This section outlines one T cell receptor beta chain sequence together with its context. V lost 5 bases and J lost 5, with 13 bases in between. Germline V gene data show CDR1 as PRHDT and CDR2 as FYEKMQ (reference sequence). This CDR3 is 13 amino acids long. This record comes from a study of blood T cell repertoires in COVID-19. Turning to the study itself: Acute-phase and convalescent COVID-19 samples originated in the United States, Italy and Spain.

Only in-frame clones appear in the TCRdb table, and some are missing; sequencing was by immunoSEQ multiplex PCR. The data contain hundreds of thousands of clones, 80% to 90% of them seen just once; the ten biggest clones take up about 1.5%. Sequencing was carried out using peripheral blood. This chain links TRBV13 with TRBJ2-7; D is possibly TRBD1 (6 bases). The clonotype originates from a woman in her thirties with active or convalescent COVID-19. This CDR3 reads CASSGYRDDEQYF. As DNA, the CDR3 is TGTGCCAGCAGCGGATACAGGGATGACGAGCAGTACTTC.